The clone carrying this T cell receptor (beta chain) was seen a handful of times. Reverse transcription of extracted RNA yielded cDNA, which provided the sequencing template. Using immunoSEQ multiplex PCR, the repertoire was profiled, and TCRdb retains in-frame clones only, with some absent. The sample consists of around 70,000 clones, 25% to 35% of them appearing once. This sample stems from a study of CD8+ T cells in alopecia areata. Trimming cost V 5 bases and J 7 bases, with 15 bases left between them. The germline V gene encodes CDR1 PRHDT and CDR2 FYEKMQ (reference sequence). CDR3 size: 14 residues. Treatment given: oral pan-JAK inhibitor, 5-10 mg twice daily.

Source: CD8+ T cells sorted from blood, taken at week 4, from a patient treated with tofacitinib. J is TRBJ2-4 and V is TRBV13; D is possibly TRBD1 (6 bases). The receptor comes from a human donor with alopecia areata. CDR3 nucleotides: TGTGCCAGCAGCGTGGGCAGGGGATTGAACATTCAGTACTTC. Protein product: CASSVGRGLNIQYF.